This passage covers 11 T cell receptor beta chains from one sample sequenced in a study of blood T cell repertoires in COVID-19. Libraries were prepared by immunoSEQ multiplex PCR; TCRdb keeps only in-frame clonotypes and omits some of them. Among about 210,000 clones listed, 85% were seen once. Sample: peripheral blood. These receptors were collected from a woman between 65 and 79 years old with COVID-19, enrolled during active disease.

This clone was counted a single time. The CDR3 sequence is CASSLTTGFSSYEQYF. The CDR3 coding sequence is TGTGCCAGCAGTTTAACGACAGGGTTTAGCTCCTACGAGCAGTACTTC. The rearrangement links TRBV28 to TRBJ2-7; 7 bases match TRBD1. Per germline, CDR1 MDHEN and CDR2 SYDVKM. CDR3 size: 16 residues. After removal of 2 bases from V and 0 bases from J, the junction contained 7 bases not matched to a gene.

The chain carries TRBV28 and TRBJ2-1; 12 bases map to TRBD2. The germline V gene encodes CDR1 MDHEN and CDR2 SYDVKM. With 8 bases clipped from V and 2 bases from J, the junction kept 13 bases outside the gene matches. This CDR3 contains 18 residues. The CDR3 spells CASGWASSGRAAYNEQFF. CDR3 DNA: TGTGCCAGCGGGTGGGCGTCTAGCGGGAGGGCCGCCTACAATGAGCAGTTCTTC. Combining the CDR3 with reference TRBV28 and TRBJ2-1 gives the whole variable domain DVKVTQSSRYLVKRTGEKVFLECVQDMDHENMFWYRQDPGLGLRLIYFSYDVKMKEKGDIPEGYSVSREKKERFSLILESASTNQTSMYLCASGWASSGRAAYNEQFFGPGTRLTVL.

The CDR3 region has the DNA TGCGCCAGCAGCTTGGGGCAGTTTAATGAAAAACTGTTTTTT. Translation gives CASSLGQFNEKLFF. The chain joins TRBV5-1 to TRBJ1-4, with D unresolved. Germline V gene data show CDR1 as SGHRS and CDR2 as YFSETQ. V lost 0 bases to trimming and J lost 4 bases, with 7 bases between them. This CDR3 comprises 14 residues.

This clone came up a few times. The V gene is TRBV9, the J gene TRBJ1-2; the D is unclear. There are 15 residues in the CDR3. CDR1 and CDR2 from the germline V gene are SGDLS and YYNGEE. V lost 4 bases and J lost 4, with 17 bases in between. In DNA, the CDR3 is TGTGCCAGCAGCCCTCAATACGACACCTTCTATGGCTACACCTTC. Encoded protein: CASSPQYDTFYGYTF.

The CDR3 DNA reads TGTGCCAGCAGTTACGGGGTCACCGGAGGGTCACCCCTCCACTTT. Amino acids: CASSYGVTGGSPLHF. The chain joins TRBV6-6 to TRBJ1-6; no reliable D call. Trimming removed 2 bases at V and 10 bases at J, with 15 bases between. Looked up from germline, CDR1 is MNHNY and CDR2 is SVGAGI (reference sequence). The CDR3 is made up of 15 amino acids.

This CDR3 is CASSPQAGSVPPNEQFF. CDR3 coding DNA: TGTGCCAGCTCACCACAAGCGGGCTCTGTCCCTCCCAATGAGCAGTTCTTC. V gene TRBV18 combines with J gene TRBJ2-1; tentative D call: TRBD2 (6 bases). The germline V and J ends were trimmed by 1 base and 6 bases, with 19 bases remaining between them. This CDR3 comprises 17 residues. The germline V gene has CDR1 KGHSH and CDR2 LQKENI.

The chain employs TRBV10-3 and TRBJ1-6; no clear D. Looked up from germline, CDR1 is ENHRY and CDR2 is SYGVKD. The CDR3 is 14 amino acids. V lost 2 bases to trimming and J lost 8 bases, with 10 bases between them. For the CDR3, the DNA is TGTGCCATCAGTGAGGCAGAAAGTTATTCACCCCTCCACTTT. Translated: CAISEAESYSPLHF.

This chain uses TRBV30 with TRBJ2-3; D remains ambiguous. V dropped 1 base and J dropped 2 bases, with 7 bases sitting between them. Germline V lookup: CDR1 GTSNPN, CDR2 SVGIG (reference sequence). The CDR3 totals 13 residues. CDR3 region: CAWSARLTDTQYF. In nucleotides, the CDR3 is TGTGCCTGGAGTGCCCGACTCACAGATACGCAGTATTTT.

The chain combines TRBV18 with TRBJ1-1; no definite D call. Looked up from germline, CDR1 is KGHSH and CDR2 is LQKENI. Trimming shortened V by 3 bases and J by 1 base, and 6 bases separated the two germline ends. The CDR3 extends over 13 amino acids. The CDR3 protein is CASSPRQNTEAFF. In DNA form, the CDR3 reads TGTGCCAGCTCACCGAGGCAGAACACTGAAGCTTTCTTT.

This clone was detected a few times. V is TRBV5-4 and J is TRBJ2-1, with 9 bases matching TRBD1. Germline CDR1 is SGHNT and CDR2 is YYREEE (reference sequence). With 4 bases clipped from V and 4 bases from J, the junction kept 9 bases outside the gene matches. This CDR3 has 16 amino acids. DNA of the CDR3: TGTGCCAGCAGCGAATTACGGACAGGGGAGTACAATGAGCAGTTCTTC. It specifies CASSELRTGEYNEQFF.

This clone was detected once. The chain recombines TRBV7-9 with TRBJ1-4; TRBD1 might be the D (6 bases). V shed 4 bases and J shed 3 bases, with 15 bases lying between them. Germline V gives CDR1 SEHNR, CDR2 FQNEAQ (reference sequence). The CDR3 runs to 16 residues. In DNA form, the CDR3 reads TGTGCCAGCAGCTCGCAAACAGGGAGCCCTAATGAAAAACTGTTTTTT. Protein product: CASSSQTGSPNEKLFF.